The rows below give T cell receptor beta chains drawn from one sample of a study of low-dose radiotherapy and immunotherapy resistance in tumors. Each CDR3 protein is one row after TCRdb ran MiXCR on the reads. This table has about 97,000 distinct CDR3 sequences, around 20% appearing once. The sample was PBMCs, taken after low-dose radiotherapy plus immunotherapy. The source of these receptors is a male donor with prostate cancer. Each CDR3 is given with its conserved first and last residue. A D gene is named only where the DNA matches it firmly. The size field is filled for only some rows; it gives once, few, many or a size class.

v_gene	j_gene	d_gene	abundance	CDR3aa	CDR3nt
TRBV18	TRBJ1-6	TRBD1	many	CASSPYRGSNSPLHF	TGTGCCAGCTCACCCTACAGGGGCAGTAATTCACCCCTCCACTTT
TRBV19	TRBJ1-6	.	many	CASNTPGYNSPLHF	TGTGCCAGTAACACCCCGGGGTATAATTCACCCCTCCACTTT
TRBV5-8	TRBJ2-3	.	many	CASSLLVGKDTQYF	TGTGCCAGCAGCTTGTTAGTTGGGAAAGATACGCAGTATTTT
TRBV6-5	TRBJ1-2	TRBD1	once	CASSYQLNRGQTGYTF	TGTGCCAGCAGTTACCAATTAAACAGGGGGCAAACTGGCTACACCTTC
TRBV7-9	TRBJ1-1	.	many	CASSLVQGISGAFF	TGTGCCAGCAGCTTAGTTCAGGGAATCTCAGGCGCTTTCTTT
TRBV6-2/TRBV6-3	TRBJ2-3	.	.	CASSARESVTDTQYF	TGTGCCAGCAGTGCAAGGGAGTCGGTCACAGATACGCAGTATTTT
TRBV11-2	TRBJ2-7	TRBD1	few	CASSLDRVSYEQYF	TGTGCCAGCAGCCTGGACAGGGTCTCCTACGAGCAGTACTTC
TRBV12-3/TRBV12-4	TRBJ1-1	TRBD1	many	CASSWGQSEAFF	TGTGCCAGCAGTTGGGGACAGTCTGAAGCTTTCTTT
TRBV2	TRBJ1-3	.	many	CASSPTSSGNTIYF	TGTGCCAGCAGCCCCACAAGCTCTGGAAACACCATATATTTT
TRBV6-1	TRBJ2-2	TRBD2	many	CASIRLAGGPNTGELFF	TGTGCCAGCATCCGACTAGCGGGGGGACCGAACACCGGGGAGCTGTTTTTT
TRBV20-1	TRBJ1-2	TRBD1	many	CSAHQGQGAKNYGYTF	TGCAGTGCTCACCAGGGACAGGGGGCAAAAAACTATGGCTACACCTTC
TRBV29-1	TRBJ2-1	TRBD1	many	CSVALGTGGYNEQFF	TGCAGCGTTGCCCTCGGGACAGGGGGCTACAATGAGCAGTTCTTC
TRBV20-1	TRBJ2-7	.	many	CSASLRGRFRSYEQYF	TGCAGTGCTAGTTTAAGGGGTCGGTTTAGGTCCTACGAGCAGTACTTC
TRBV2	TRBJ1-5	.	many	CASTRIGQPQHF	TGTGCCAGCACTCGAATCGGTCAGCCCCAGCATTTT
TRBV28	TRBJ2-1	TRBD2	.	CGSLAGGHYNEQFF	TGTGGTAGCTTAGCGGGAGGGCACTACAATGAGCAGTTCTTC
TRBV5-1	TRBJ2-3	.	.	CASSLAVESGQYF	TGCGCCAGCAGCTTGGCCGTCGAATCTGGGCAGTATTTT
TRBV28	TRBJ2-2	.	.	CASSPPPYRNTGELFF	TGTGCCAGCAGTCCCCCCCCTTATAGGAACACCGGGGAGCTGTTTTTT
TRBV20-1	TRBJ1-6	.	many	CSARGQAGASPLHF	TGCAGTGCTAGAGGACAGGCCGGCGCTTCACCCCTCCACTTT
TRBV5-1	TRBJ2-7	TRBD1	many	CASSMGPGQGTYEQYF	TGCGCCAGCAGCATGGGGCCGGGACAGGGTACCTACGAGCAGTACTTC
TRBV7-8	TRBJ2-7	TRBD1	many	CASSLGRDRWASYEQYF	TGTGCCAGCAGCTTAGGGAGGGACAGGTGGGCCTCCTACGAGCAGTACTTC
TRBV29-1	TRBJ1-1	.	.	CSVEGFMNTEAFF	TGCAGCGTTGAAGGGTTTATGAACACTGAAGCTTTCTTT
TRBV18	TRBJ2-1	.	few	CASSLNLDNEQFF	TGTGCCAGCTCGCTGAACTTGGACAATGAGCAGTTCTTC
TRBV27	TRBJ2-3	.	.	CASSFTSSTDTQYF	TGTGCCAGCAGTTTTACTTCGTCCACAGATACGCAGTATTTT
TRBV28	TRBJ2-1	TRBD1	.	CASSPGGRGDHEQFF	TGTGCCAGCAGTCCAGGGGGTAGGGGTGATCATGAGCAGTTCTTC
TRBV6-6	TRBJ1-1	.	many	CASSKTNTEAFF	TGTGCCAGCAGTAAAACGAACACTGAAGCTTTCTTT
TRBV5-4	TRBJ1-2	.	many	CASSSTGNANYGYTF	TGTGCCAGCAGCTCAACAGGCAACGCTAACTATGGCTACACCTTC
TRBV7-2	TRBJ1-5	.	many	CASSRHARDSNQPQHF	TGTGCCAGCAGCAGGCACGCGCGGGATAGCAATCAGCCCCAGCATTTT